This TCR beta chain is from a study of blood T cell repertoires in COVID-19. Overall study: Whether acute or convalescent, the COVID-19 samples came from the United States, Italy and Spain. T cells, B-cell-depleted T cells, or PBMCs provided the cDNA or gDNA that served as material.

Original data processing: Quantification of nucleated cells was approximated via reference gene primer amplification. Here immunoSEQ multiplex PCR was the method, and the copy in TCRdb shows in-frame clones only, minus some. The V and J calls and clone size are taken from that table; D and trimming were inferred from the DNA. The sample lists 65,000 to 90,000 clones; 70% to 90% were seen once. V lost 3 bases to trimming and J lost 7 bases, with 10 bases between them. CDR3 length equals 12 residues. Germline V gives CDR1 MNHNS, CDR2 SASEGT. This sequence originates from a woman older than 75 in a cohort sampled during active or convalescent COVID-19. The chain combines TRBV6-1 with TRBJ2-7; D gene uncertain. Specimen: peripheral blood. Here the CDR3 reads CASSDRRGEQYF. CDR3 DNA sequence: TGTGCCAGCAGTGATAGAAGAGGTGAGCAGTACTTC.